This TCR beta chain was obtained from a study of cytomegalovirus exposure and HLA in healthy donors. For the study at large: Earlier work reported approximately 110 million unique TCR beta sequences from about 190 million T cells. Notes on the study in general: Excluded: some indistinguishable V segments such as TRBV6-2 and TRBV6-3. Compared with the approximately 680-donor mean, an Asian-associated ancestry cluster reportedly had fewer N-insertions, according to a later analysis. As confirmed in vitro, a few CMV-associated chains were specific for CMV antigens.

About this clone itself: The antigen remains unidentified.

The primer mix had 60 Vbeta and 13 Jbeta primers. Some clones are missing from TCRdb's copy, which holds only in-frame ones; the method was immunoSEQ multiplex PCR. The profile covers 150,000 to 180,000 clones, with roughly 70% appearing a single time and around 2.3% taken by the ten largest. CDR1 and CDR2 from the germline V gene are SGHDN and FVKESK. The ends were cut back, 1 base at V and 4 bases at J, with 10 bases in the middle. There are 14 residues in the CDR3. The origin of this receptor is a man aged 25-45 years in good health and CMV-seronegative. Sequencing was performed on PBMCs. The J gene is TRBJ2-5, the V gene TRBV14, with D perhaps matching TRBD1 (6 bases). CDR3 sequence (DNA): TGTGCCAGCAGCCAAGCAGGGGTGGGAGAGACCCAGTACTTC. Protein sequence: CASSQAGVGETQYF.